The 2 T cell receptor beta chains given below trace back to one sample, sequenced in a study of Ad26.COV2.S vaccination and SARS-CoV-2 variants. Method: immunoSEQ multiplex PCR; TCRdb's copy keeps in-frame clones and lacks some. The sample contains hundreds of thousands of clones, more than 70% of which appear only once. Treatment reported: roughly 19 received Ad26.COV2.S at low or high dose, single or two shots; about 5 received placebo; per-sample allocation not given. Sampling was performed 63 days after the first vaccine or placebo injection. The sample in question was peripheral blood, obtained in a trial of Ad26.COV2.S vaccine versus placebo. These receptors were obtained from a person between 18 and 59 years old who received the Ad26.COV2.S COVID-19 vaccine or a placebo.

The chain recombines TRBV11-2 with TRBJ2-5; 8 bases are a match to TRBD1. V trimming: 0 bases; J trimming: 5 bases; junction bases outside the gene matches: 8. Germline V gene data show CDR1 as SGHAT and CDR2 as FQNNGV. The CDR3 contains 16 residues. Written as DNA, the CDR3 is TGTGCCAGCAGCTTAGAATATACAGGGGGATTGGAGACCCAGTACTTC. It is translated as CASSLEYTGGLETQYF.

The V and J genes are TRBV29-1 and TRBJ2-1, with D uncertain. With 6 bases removed from V and 12 bases from J, the gap between germline ends came to 15 bases. Germline loops: CDR1 SQVTM, CDR2 ANQGSEA. This CDR3 has 11 amino acids. For the CDR3, the DNA is TGCAGCGTGACCGAAGGTCCTCGGCAGTTCTTC. Its translation: CSVTEGPRQFF.